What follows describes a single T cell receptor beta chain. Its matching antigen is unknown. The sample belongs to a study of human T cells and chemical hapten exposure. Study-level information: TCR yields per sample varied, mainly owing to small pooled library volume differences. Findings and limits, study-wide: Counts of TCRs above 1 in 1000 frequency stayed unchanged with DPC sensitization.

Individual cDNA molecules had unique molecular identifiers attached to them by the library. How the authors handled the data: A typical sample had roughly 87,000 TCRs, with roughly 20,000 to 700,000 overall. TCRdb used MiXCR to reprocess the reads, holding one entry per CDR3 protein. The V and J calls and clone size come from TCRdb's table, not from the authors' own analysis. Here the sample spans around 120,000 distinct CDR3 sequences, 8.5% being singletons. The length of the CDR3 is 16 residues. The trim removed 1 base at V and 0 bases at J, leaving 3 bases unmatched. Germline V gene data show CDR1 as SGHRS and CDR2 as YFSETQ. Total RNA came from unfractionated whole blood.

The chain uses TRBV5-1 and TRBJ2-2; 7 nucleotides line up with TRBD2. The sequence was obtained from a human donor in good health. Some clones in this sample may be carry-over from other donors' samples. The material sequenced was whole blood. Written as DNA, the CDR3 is TGCGCCAGCAGCTTGACTAGCGAATCGAACACCGGGGAGCTGTTTTTT. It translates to CASSLTSESNTGELFF.